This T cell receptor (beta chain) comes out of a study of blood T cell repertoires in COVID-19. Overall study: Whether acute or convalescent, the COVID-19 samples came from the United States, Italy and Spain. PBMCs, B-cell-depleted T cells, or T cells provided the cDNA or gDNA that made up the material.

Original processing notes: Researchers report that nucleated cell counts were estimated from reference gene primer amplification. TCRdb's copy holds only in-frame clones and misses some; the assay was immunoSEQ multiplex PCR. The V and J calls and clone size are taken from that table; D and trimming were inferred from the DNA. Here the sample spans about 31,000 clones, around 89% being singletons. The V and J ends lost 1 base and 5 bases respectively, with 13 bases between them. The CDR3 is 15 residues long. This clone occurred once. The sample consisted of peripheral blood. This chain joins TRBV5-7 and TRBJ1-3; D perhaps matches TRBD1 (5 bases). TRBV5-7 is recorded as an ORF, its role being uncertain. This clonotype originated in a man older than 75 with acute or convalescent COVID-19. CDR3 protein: CASSLQGGPRNTIYF. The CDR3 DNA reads TGTGCCAGCAGCTTGCAGGGAGGCCCTCGAAACACCATATATTTT.